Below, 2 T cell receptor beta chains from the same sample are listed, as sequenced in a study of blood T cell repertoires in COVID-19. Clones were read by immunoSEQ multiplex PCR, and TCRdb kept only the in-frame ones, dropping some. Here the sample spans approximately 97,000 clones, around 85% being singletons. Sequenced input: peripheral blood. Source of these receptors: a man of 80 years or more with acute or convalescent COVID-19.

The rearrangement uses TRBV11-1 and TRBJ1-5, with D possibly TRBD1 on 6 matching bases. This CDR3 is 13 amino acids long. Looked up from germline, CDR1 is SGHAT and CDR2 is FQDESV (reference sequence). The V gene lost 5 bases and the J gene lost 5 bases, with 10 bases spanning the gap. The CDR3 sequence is CASSQRQDQPQHF. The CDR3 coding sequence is TGTGCCAGCAGCCAGAGACAGGATCAGCCCCAGCATTTT.

This CDR3 is CASNAGDYNEQFF. For the CDR3, the DNA is TGTGCCAGTAACGCGGGAGACTACAATGAGCAGTTCTTC. V gene TRBV19 combines with J gene TRBJ2-1, with 7 bases identical to TRBD2. This CDR3 comprises 13 residues. Trimming removed 7 bases from V and 3 bases from J; junction bases left unmatched: 3. Germline assignment: CDR1 LNHDA and CDR2 SQIVND (reference sequence).